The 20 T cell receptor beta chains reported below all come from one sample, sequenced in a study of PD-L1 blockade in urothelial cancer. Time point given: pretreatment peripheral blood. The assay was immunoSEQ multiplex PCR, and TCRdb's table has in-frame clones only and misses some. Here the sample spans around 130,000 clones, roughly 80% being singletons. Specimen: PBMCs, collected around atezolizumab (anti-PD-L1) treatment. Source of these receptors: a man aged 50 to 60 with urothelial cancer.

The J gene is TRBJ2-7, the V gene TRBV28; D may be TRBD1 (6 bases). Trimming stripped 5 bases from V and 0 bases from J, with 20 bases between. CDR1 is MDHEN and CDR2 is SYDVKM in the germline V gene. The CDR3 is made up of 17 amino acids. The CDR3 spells CASSPYPTGDGSYEQYF. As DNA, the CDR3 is TGTGCCAGCAGTCCATATCCGACAGGTGATGGCTCCTACGAGCAGTACTTC.

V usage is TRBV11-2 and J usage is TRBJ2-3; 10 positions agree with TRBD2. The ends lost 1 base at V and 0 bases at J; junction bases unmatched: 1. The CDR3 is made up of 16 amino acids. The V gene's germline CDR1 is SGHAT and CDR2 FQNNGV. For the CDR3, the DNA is TGTGCCAGCAGCTTAGGGACTAGCGGAAGCACAGATACGCAGTATTTT. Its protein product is CASSLGTSGSTDTQYF.

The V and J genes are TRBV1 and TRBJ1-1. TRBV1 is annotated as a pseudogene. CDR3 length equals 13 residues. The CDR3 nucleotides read TGCACCAGCAGCCAAGGTAGTGGCACTGAAGCTTTCTTT. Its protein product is CTSSQGSGTEAFF.

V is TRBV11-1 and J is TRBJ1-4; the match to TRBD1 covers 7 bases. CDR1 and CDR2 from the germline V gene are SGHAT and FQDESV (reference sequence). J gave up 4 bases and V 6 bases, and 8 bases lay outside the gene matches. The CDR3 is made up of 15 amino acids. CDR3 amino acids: CASSSTGTVNEKLFF. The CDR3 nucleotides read TGTGCCAGCAGTTCGACCGGGACAGTTAATGAAAAACTGTTTTTT.

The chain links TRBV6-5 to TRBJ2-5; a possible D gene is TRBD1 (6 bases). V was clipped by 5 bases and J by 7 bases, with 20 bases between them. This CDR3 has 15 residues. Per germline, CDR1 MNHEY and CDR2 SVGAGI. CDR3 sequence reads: CASSRITGLGGTQYF. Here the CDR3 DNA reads TGTGCCAGCAGTCGGATCACAGGGTTAGGCGGGACCCAGTACTTC.

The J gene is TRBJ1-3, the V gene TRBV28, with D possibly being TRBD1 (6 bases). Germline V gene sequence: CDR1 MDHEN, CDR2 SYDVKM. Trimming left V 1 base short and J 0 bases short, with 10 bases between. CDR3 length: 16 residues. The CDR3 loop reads CASSLLRGGSGNTIYF. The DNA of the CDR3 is TGTGCCAGCAGTTTATTAAGGGGGGGCTCTGGAAACACCATATATTTT.

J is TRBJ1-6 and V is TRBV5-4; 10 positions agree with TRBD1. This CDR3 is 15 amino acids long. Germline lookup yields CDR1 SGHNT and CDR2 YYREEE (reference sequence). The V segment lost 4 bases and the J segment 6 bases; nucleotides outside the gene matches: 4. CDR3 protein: CASSRGQGSNSPLHF. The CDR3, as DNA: TGTGCCAGCAGCCGGGGACAGGGGTCTAATTCACCCCTCCACTTT.

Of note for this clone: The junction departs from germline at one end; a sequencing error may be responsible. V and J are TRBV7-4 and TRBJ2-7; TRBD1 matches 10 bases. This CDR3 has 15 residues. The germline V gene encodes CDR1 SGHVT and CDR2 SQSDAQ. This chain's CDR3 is CASSASGTGVAPGGF. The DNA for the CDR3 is TGTGCCAGCAGCGCCTCCGGGACAGGGGTCGCCCCAGGCGGCTTC.

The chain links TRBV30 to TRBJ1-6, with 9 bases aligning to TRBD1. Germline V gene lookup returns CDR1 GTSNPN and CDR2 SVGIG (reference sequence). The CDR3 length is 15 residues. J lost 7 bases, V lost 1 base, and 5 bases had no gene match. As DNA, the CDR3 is TGTGCCTGGAGTGCCGGGGACAGGGAGAATTCACCCCTCCACTTT. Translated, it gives CAWSAGDRENSPLHF.

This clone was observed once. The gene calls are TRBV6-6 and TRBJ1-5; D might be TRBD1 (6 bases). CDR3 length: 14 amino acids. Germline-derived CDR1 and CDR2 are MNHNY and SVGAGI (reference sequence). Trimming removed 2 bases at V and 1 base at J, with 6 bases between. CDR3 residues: CASSYQGSNQPQHF. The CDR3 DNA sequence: TGTGCCAGCAGTTACCAGGGGAGCAATCAGCCCCAGCATTTT.

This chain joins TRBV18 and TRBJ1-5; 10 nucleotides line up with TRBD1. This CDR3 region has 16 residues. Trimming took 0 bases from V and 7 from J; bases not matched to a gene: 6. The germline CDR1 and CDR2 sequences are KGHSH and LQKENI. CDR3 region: CASSPPPGQGGQPQHF. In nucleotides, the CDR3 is TGTGCCAGCTCACCACCCCCTGGACAGGGGGGGCAGCCCCAGCATTTT.

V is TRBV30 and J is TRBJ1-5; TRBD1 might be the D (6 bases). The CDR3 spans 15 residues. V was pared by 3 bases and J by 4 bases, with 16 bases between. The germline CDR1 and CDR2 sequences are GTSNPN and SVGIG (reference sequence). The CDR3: CAWSYGQLGNQPQHF. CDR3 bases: TGTGCCTGGAGCTATGGACAGCTAGGAAATCAGCCCCAGCATTTT.

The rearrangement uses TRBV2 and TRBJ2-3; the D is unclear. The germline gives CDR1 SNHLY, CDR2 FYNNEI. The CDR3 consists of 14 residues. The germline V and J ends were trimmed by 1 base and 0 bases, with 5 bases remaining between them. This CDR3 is CASSEGGSTDTQYF. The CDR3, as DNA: TGTGCCAGCAGTGAAGGCGGCAGCACAGATACGCAGTATTTT. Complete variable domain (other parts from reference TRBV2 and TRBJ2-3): EPEVTQTPSHQVTQMGQEVILRCVPISNHLYFYWYRQILGQKVEFLVSFYNNEISEKSEIFDDQFSVERPDGSNFTLKIRSTKLEDSAMYFCASSEGGSTDTQYFGPGTRLTVL.

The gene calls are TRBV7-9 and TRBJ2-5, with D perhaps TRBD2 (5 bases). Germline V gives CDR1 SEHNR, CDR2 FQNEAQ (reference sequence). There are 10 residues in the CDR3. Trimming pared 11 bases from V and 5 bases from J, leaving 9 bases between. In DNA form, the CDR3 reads TGTGCCTCCGGAGGTGAGACCCAGTACTTC. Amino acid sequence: CASGGETQYF.

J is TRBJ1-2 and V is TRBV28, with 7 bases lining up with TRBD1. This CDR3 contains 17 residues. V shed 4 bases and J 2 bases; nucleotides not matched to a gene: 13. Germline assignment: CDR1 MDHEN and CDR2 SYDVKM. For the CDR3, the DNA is TGTGCCAGCAGTTCCTGGCGGGACAGAGAACAAAACTATGGCTACACCTTC. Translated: CASSSWRDREQNYGYTF.

CDR3 residues: CASSQVGNSNQPQHF. The CDR3 nucleotides are TGTGCCAGCAGCCAAGTCGGTAATAGCAATCAGCCCCAGCATTTT. The chain joins TRBV16 to TRBJ1-5; D is uncertain. The CDR3 spans 15 residues. Trimming cost V 2 bases and J 0 bases, with 8 bases left between them. Germline V CDR1 and CDR2: KGHSY, FQNENV.

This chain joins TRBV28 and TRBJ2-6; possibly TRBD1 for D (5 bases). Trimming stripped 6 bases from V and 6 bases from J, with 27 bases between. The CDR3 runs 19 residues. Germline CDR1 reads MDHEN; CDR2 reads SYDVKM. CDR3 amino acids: CASSPAVATALPLANVLTF. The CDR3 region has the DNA TGTGCCAGCAGCCCCGCCGTTGCGACAGCGCTCCCTCTGGCCAACGTCCTGACTTTC. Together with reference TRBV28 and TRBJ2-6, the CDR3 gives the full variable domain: DVKVTQSSRYLVKRTGEKVFLECVQDMDHENMFWYRQDPGLGLRLIYFSYDVKMKEKGDIPEGYSVSREKKERFSLILESASTNQTSMYLCASSPAVATALPLANVLTFGAGSRLTVL.

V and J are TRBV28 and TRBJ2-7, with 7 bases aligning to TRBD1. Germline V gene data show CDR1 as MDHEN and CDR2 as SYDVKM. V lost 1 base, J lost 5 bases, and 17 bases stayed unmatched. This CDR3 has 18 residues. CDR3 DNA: TGTGCCAGCAGTTTATCGCAGGGGGTCTTCCAGGGATCCAACGAGCAGTACTTC. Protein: CASSLSQGVFQGSNEQYF. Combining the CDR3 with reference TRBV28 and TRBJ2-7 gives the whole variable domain DVKVTQSSRYLVKRTGEKVFLECVQDMDHENMFWYRQDPGLGLRLIYFSYDVKMKEKGDIPEGYSVSREKKERFSLILESASTNQTSMYLCASSLSQGVFQGSNEQYFGPGTRLTVT.

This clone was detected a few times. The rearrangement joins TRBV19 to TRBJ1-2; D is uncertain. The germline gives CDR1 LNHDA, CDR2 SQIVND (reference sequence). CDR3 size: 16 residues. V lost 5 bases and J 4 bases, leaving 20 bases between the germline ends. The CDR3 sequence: CASSPLRISYPYGYTF. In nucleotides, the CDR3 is TGTGCCAGTAGTCCGTTGCGAATTAGTTACCCCTATGGCTACACCTTC.

The CDR3 region has the DNA TGTGCCAGCAGCTTAGCGCCGACAGGGGGGGGGAACATTCAGTACTTC. Translation gives CASSLAPTGGGNIQYF. The rearrangement uses TRBV11-1 and TRBJ2-4, with TRBD1 matching 9 bases. Germline values: CDR1 SGHAT, CDR2 FQDESV (reference sequence). The CDR3 length is 16 residues. The ends lost 0 bases at V and 7 bases at J; junction bases unmatched: 7.